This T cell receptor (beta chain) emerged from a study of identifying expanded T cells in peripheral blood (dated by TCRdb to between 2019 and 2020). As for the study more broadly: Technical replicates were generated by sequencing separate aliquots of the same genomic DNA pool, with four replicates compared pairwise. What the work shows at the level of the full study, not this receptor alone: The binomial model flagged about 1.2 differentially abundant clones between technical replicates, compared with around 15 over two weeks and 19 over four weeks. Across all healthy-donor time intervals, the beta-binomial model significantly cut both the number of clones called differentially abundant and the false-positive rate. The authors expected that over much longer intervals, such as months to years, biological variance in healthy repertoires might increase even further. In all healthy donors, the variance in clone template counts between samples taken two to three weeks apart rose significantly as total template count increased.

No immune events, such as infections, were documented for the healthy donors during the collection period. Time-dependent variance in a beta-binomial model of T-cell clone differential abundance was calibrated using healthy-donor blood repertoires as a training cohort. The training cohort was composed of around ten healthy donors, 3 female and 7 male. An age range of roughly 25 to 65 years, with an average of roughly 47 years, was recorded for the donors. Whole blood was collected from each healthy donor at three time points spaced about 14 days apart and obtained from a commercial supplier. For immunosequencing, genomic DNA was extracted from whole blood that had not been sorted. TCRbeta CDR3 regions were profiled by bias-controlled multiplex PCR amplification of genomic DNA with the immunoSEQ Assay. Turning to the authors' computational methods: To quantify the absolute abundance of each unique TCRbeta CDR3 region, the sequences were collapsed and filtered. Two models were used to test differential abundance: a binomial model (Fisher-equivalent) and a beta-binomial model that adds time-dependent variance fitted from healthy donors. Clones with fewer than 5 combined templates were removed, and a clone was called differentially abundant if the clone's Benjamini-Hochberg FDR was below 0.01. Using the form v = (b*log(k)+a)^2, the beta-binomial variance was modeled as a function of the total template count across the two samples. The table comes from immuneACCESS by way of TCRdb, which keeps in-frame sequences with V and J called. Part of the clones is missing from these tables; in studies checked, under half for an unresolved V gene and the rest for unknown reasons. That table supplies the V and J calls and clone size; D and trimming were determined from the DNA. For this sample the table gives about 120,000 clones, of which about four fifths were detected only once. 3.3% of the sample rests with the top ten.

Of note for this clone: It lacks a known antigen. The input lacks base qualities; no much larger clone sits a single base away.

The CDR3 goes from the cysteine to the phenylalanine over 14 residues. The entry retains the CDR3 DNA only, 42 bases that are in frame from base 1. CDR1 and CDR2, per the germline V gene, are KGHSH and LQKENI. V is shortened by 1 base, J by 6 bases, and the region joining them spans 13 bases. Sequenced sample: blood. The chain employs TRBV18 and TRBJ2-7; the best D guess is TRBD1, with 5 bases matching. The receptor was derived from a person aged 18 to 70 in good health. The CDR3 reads CASSPREGALEQYF. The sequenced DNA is TGTGCCAGCTCACCACGGGAAGGGGCCCTCGAGCAGTACTTC.